This TCR beta chain stems from a study of shared clonotypes between healthy human individuals. Study outcomes and limitations: Generally, estimated richness proved larger in naive subsets than it did in memory subsets.

Libraries were prepared by immunoSEQ multiplex PCR; TCRdb keeps only in-frame clonotypes and omits some of them. The sample holds over a million clones, 65% to 80% seen once. Turning to this clone: The antigen remains undetermined. This CDR3 is also generated by other DNA sequences in the sample.

Trimming cost V 2 bases and J 1 base, with 7 bases left between them. This CDR3 spans 13 amino acids. In germline, CDR1 is SGHRS, CDR2 YFSETQ. The chain is built from TRBV5-1 and TRBJ2-7; D unresolved. This TCR derives from a young man in good health. Sequenced sample: memory CD4+ T cells sorted from blood. Subset specified: CD45RA-negative fraction. The CDR3 DNA is TGCGCCAGCAGCTTCTCTGCATCCTACGAGCAGTACTTC. This sequence encodes CASSFSASYEQYF.